What follows are 20 T cell receptor beta chains derived from one specimen sequenced in a study of post-analysis software for immune sequencing data. Whole-study results and caveats: Patients had higher frequencies than controls of five TRBV segments, including TRBV5-6, TRBV5-1 and TRBV20-1.

Tagging with unique molecular identifiers was a feature of the TCR beta cDNA libraries. TCRdb reprocessed the PCR reads with MiXCR, giving one entry per CDR3 protein. The repertoire holds 750,000 to 900,000 distinct CDR3 sequences, with under 60% as singletons. Their cognate antigens are unknown. The sample comprised blood. These receptors all stem from a girl under 18 with multiple sclerosis.

This clonotype has a handful of counts. This CDR3 is CSAKSGTSGFQETQYF. The CDR3 DNA follows: TGCAGTGCCAAAAGCGGGACTAGCGGATTCCAAGAGACCCAGTACTTC. V is TRBV20-1 and J is TRBJ2-5; 11 nucleotides line up with TRBD2. The CDR3 consists of 16 residues. Germline CDR1 is DFQATT and CDR2 is SNEGSKA (reference sequence). Trimming cost V 6 bases and J 1 base; bases outside gene matches: 10.

This chain uses TRBV2 with TRBJ2-1, with 7 bases that match TRBD2. The V gene's germline CDR1 is SNHLY and CDR2 FYNNEI. V lost 4 bases and J lost 3; bases outside the gene matches: 6. The length of the CDR3 is 15 residues. The CDR3: CASSGSGIRYNEQFF. DNA for the CDR3: TGTGCCAGCAGTGGAAGCGGGATTCGCTACAATGAGCAGTTCTTC.

The genes are TRBV11-2 and TRBJ2-4, with TRBD1 matching over 10 bases. The CDR3 has 18 residues. The J segment lost 0 bases and the V segment lost 6 bases, leaving 11 bases of the junction unmatched. CDR1 and CDR2 from the germline V gene are SGHAT and FQNNGV. The CDR3 coding sequence is TGTGCCAGCAGTCCCGGGACAGGGGCCCCTCTAGCCAAAAACATTCAGTACTTC. Protein sequence: CASSPGTGAPLAKNIQYF.

This rearrangement joins TRBV7-2 to TRBJ2-4, with D perhaps TRBD2 (6 bases). V was shortened by 1 base and J by 1 base, with 11 bases between the two germline ends. Germline CDR1 SGHTA, CDR2 FQGNSA. This CDR3 has 16 amino acids. This CDR3 is CASSLGRGLAKNIQYF. Written as DNA, the CDR3 is TGTGCCAGCAGCTTAGGAAGGGGACTGGCCAAAAACATTCAGTACTTC.

The chain employs TRBV10-3 and TRBJ2-5, with D unresolved. CDR3 length: 14 amino acids. The V gene's germline CDR1 is ENHRY and CDR2 SYGVKD. Trimming took 2 bases from V and 3 from J, leaving 10 bases between them. CDR3 in DNA: TGTGCCATCAGTGAGGATGGCAGAAAAGAGACCCAGTACTTC. Translating it yields CAISEDGRKETQYF.

The rearrangement links TRBV10-3 to TRBJ1-2; the match to TRBD1 covers 7 bases. V shed 0 bases and J 4 bases; nucleotides not matched to a gene: 2. Germline CDR1 and CDR2: ENHRY and SYGVKD. There are 14 residues in the CDR3. The DNA of the CDR3 is TGTGCCATCAGTGAGTCGGGACAGTTCTATGGCTACACCTTC. Its protein is CAISESGQFYGYTF.

The DNA for the CDR3 is TGTGCCAGCAGTTTGAGCGGGCTCGAAGGAACAGATACGCAGTATTTT. It yields the protein CASSLSGLEGTDTQYF. The chain employs TRBV12-3 or TRBV12-4 and TRBJ2-3, with D tentatively TRBD2 (6 bases). The CDR3 sequence is 16 residues long. V was shortened by 3 bases and J by 3 bases, with 16 bases between the two germline ends.

This clonotype was seen a few times. CDR3 loop: CSARSGTGESDTQYF. The DNA for the CDR3 is TGCAGTGCTAGGTCCGGGACAGGGGAATCAGATACGCAGTATTTT. V usage is TRBV20-1 and J usage is TRBJ2-3; 10 nucleotides agree with TRBD1. The CDR3 is 15 residues long. The germline V gene encodes CDR1 DFQATT and CDR2 SNEGSKA (reference sequence). Trimming cost V 3 bases and J 4 bases; bases outside gene matches: 7.

V gene TRBV9 combines with J gene TRBJ1-1, with a possible D match to TRBD1 (6 bases). The germline V gene has CDR1 SGDLS and CDR2 YYNGEE. This CDR3 contains 15 residues. V lost 4 bases to trimming and J lost 0 bases, with 13 bases between them. CDR3 sequence: CASSIQGSMNTEAFF. The CDR3, as DNA: TGTGCCAGCAGCATACAGGGATCAATGAACACTGAAGCTTTCTTT.

The rearrangement joins TRBV29-1 to TRBJ1-5; D uncertain. CDR1 and CDR2 from the germline V gene are SQVTM and ANQGSEA. The V and J ends lost 7 bases and 4 bases respectively, with 29 bases between them. CDR3 length: 18 residues. CDR3 nucleotide sequence: TGCAGCGCCCGAGGGCCACGGGCGGCCGGAGTGGGGAATCAGCCCCAGCATTTT. It specifies CSARGPRAAGVGNQPQHF. Based on the CDR3 plus reference TRBV29-1 and TRBJ1-5, the full variable domain is SAVISQKPSRDICQRGTSLTIQCQVDSQVTMMFWYRQQPGQSLTLIATANQGSEATYESGFVIDKFPISRPNLTFSTLTVSNMSPEDSSIYLCSARGPRAAGVGNQPQHFGDGTRLSIL.

The J gene is TRBJ2-5, the V gene TRBV7-9; D may be TRBD1 (6 bases). V was clipped by 3 bases and J by 5 bases, with 19 bases between them. This CDR3 region has 16 residues. Per the germline V gene, CDR1 is SEHNR and CDR2 is FQNEAQ (reference sequence). Here the CDR3 reads CASSFRTGLVWETQYF. The CDR3 coding sequence is TGTGCCAGCAGCTTCCGCACAGGGTTAGTCTGGGAGACCCAGTACTTC. Looking up the rest from reference TRBV7-9 and TRBJ2-5 gives the full variable domain: DTGVSQNPRHKITKRGQNVTFRCDPISEHNRLYWYRQTLGQGPEFLTYFQNEAQLEKSRLLSDRFSAERPKGSFSTLEIQRTEQGDSAMYLCASSFRTGLVWETQYFGPGTRLLVL.

The J gene is TRBJ2-7, the V gene TRBV7-2, with 11 bases lining up with TRBD2. This CDR3 comprises 16 residues. CDR1 and CDR2 (germline): SGHTA, FQGNSA. The V gene end was trimmed by 5 bases and the J gene end by 4 bases; junction bases not matched to a gene: 10. Written as DNA, the CDR3 is TGTGCCAGCAGCCCCCGGCCGGGACTAGCGGTATACGAGCAGTACTTC. Its translation is CASSPRPGLAVYEQYF.

In its sample, this clonotype was seen a few times. This chain uses TRBV6-2 or TRBV6-3 with TRBJ2-7, with TRBD2 identical over 8 bases. J gave up 0 bases and V 8 bases, and 9 bases lay outside the gene matches. This CDR3 comprises 15 residues. Germline CDR1 reads MNHEY; CDR2 reads SVGEGT. CDR3 nucleotides: TGTGCCAGCTTGGGGACTAGTCTCTACTCCTACGAGCAGTACTTC. It specifies CASLGTSLYSYEQYF.

This sequence joins TRBV6-2 or TRBV6-3 and TRBJ2-3; D uncertain. The CDR3 has 16 residues. CDR1 and CDR2 from the germline V gene are MNHEY and SVGEGT. Deletions cut 2 bases from V and 0 bases from J, with 12 bases between. CDR3: CASSYGPEGSTDTQYF. The CDR3 DNA reads as TGTGCCAGCAGTTACGGACCGGAAGGGAGCACAGATACGCAGTATTTT.

This clonotype was observed a few times. The V and J genes are TRBV12-3 or TRBV12-4 and TRBJ1-2; 8 bases are a match to TRBD1. This CDR3 spans 13 amino acids. Trimming took 5 bases from V and 4 from J; bases not matched to a gene: 3. CDR3 sequence reads: CASSRTGPYGYTF. In nucleotides, the CDR3 is TGTGCCAGCAGTCGGACAGGGCCCTATGGCTACACCTTC.

The chain is built from TRBV27 and TRBJ2-3; 9 bases align to TRBD2. This CDR3 spans 15 amino acids. The V and J ends lost 3 bases and 5 bases, in that order; junction bases with no gene match: 6. In germline, CDR1 is MNHEY, CDR2 SMNVEV (reference sequence). CDR3 loop: CASSFGGRAKDTQYF. DNA of the CDR3: TGTGCCAGCAGTTTTGGCGGGAGGGCTAAAGATACGCAGTATTTT.

The chain combines TRBV29-1 with TRBJ2-7; D is ambiguous. The germline V and J ends were trimmed by 4 bases and 0 bases, with 10 bases remaining between them. Germline values: CDR1 SQVTM, CDR2 ANQGSEA. The CDR3 is 13 amino acids. The CDR3 sequence is CSVAPGDSYEQYF. The CDR3, as DNA: TGCAGCGTTGCCCCGGGCGACTCCTACGAGCAGTACTTC.

V and J are TRBV15 and TRBJ2-3, with 9 nucleotides matching TRBD2. Germline trimming cut 2 bases from V and 2 bases from J; bases unmatched to any gene: 5. The CDR3 consists of 16 residues. CDR1 and CDR2 from the germline V gene are LNHNV and YYDKDF (reference sequence). DNA for the CDR3: TGTGCCACCAGCAGACGGCGGGGGGGCAACACAGATACGCAGTATTTT. Translation gives CATSRRRGGNTDTQYF.

This clonotype turned up a few times. The rearrangement joins TRBV28 to TRBJ2-1; 7 nucleotides align to TRBD2. Germline assignment: CDR1 MDHEN and CDR2 SYDVKM. The CDR3 is 14 amino acids. Unmatched junction bases numbered 6, after V lost 2 bases and J lost 8 bases. The CDR3 sequence is CASSLLAEFHEQFF. In DNA form, the CDR3 reads TGTGCCAGCAGTTTACTAGCGGAGTTTCATGAGCAGTTCTTC. Variable domain in full (rest from reference TRBV28 and TRBJ2-1): DVKVTQSSRYLVKRTGEKVFLECVQDMDHENMFWYRQDPGLGLRLIYFSYDVKMKEKGDIPEGYSVSREKKERFSLILESASTNQTSMYLCASSLLAEFHEQFFGPGTRLTVL.

Details on this clonotype: This is likely a read error, given that the CDR3 carries no conserved phenylalanine or tryptophan at its end. V usage is TRBV5-1 and J usage is TRBJ2-7; no clear D. The CDR3 sequence is 12 residues long. V gave up 2 bases and J gave up 5 bases, with 8 bases separating them. Germline CDR1 SGHRS, CDR2 YFSETQ. The CDR3 sequence is CASSLSRDEQYL. In DNA form, the CDR3 reads TGCGCCAGCAGCTTATCAAGGGACGAGCAGTACCTC.